This TCR beta chain was recovered during a study of EBV T-cell therapy then PD-1 blockade in nasopharyngeal carcinoma. Described treatment: AdE1-LMPpoly-expanded autologous EBV-specific T-cell therapy followed by anti-PD-1 nivolumab. TCRdb's copy holds only in-frame clones and misses some; the assay was immunoSEQ multiplex PCR. The sample shows approximately 21,000 clones, about 87% of them seen only once. The CDR3 length is 17 residues. Per the germline V gene, CDR1 is KGHSH and CDR2 is LQKENI. V was clipped by 3 bases and J by 3 bases; unmatched bases: 12. A note on this clone: Its antigen is undetermined.

The source was CD8+ T cells from blood, collected at roughly day 61 from a patient whose treatment included autologous EBV-specific T cells and nivolumab. The rearrangement uses TRBV18 and TRBJ1-2, with TRBD1 matching over 8 bases. The sequence came from a middle-aged man with nasopharyngeal carcinoma. Here the CDR3 DNA reads TGTGCCAGCTCACCCCCCAGGGGGCGGATTGGAGACTATGGCTACACCTTC. It codes for CASSPPRGRIGDYGYTF.